Sequencing of this TCR beta chain was carried out in a study of blood T cell repertoires in COVID-19. Whole-study context: Sources were T cells, B-cell-depleted T cells, or PBMCs; the material itself was cDNA or gDNA.

Per the germline V gene, CDR1 is DFQATT and CDR2 is SNEGSKA (reference sequence). V was clipped by 6 bases and J by 4 bases, with 10 bases between them. The CDR3 length is 11 residues. In the authors' methods: How many nucleated cells were present was estimated from reference gene primer amplification. This table comes from immunoSEQ multiplex PCR, and its TCRdb copy is limited to in-frame clones, with some not included. V and J calls and clone size are those listed in that table; D and trimming were worked out from the DNA. The sample shows 200,000 to 300,000 clones, around 89% of them seen only once.

J is TRBJ2-7 and V is TRBV20-1; D gene unclear. The clonotype was recovered from a woman aged 25 to 39 who had recovered from COVID-19. The sequenced sample consisted of PBMCs or T cells enriched from blood (not recorded which). Here the CDR3 reads CSAPERYEQYF. Here the CDR3 DNA reads TGCAGTGCGCCCGAGAGATACGAGCAGTACTTC.